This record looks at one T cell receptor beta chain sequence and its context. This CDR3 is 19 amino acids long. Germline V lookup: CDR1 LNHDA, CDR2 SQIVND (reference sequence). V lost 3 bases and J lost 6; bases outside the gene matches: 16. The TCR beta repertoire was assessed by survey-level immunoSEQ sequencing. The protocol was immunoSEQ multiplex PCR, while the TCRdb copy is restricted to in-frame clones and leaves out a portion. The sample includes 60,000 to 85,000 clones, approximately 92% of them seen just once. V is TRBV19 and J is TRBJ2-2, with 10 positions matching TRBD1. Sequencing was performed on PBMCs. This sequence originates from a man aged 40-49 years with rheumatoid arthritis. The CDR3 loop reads CASSMILTGGRLRAGELFF. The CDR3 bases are TGTGCCAGTAGTATGATCCTGACAGGGGGCAGGTTGCGCGCCGGGGAGCTGTTTTTT.